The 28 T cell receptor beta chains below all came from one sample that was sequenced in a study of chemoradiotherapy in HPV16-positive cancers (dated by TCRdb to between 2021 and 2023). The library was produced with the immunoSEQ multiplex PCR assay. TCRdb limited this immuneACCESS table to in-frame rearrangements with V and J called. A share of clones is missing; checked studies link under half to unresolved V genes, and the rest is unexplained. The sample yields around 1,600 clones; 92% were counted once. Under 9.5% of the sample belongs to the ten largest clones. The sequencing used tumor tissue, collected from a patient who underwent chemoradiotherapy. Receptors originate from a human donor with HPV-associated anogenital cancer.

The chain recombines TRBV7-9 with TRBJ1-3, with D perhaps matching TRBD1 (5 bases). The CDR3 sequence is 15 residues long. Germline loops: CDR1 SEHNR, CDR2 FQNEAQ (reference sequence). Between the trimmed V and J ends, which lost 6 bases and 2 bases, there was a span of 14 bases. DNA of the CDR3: TGTGCCAGCAGGCCTATCTTGGGGGCTGGAAACACCATATATTTT. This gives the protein CASRPILGAGNTIYF.

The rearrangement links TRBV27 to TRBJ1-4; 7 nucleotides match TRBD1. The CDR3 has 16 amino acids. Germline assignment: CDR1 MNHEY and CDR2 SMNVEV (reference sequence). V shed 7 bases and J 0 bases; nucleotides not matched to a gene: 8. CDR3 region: CASNPLTGTTNEKLFF. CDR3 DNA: TGTGCCAGCAATCCCCTGACAGGGACAACTAATGAAAAACTGTTTTTT.

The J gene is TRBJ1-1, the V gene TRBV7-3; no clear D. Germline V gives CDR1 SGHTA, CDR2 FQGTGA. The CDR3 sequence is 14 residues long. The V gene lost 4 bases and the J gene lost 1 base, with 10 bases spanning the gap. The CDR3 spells CASSSGSENTEAFF. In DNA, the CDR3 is TGTGCCAGCAGCTCTGGGTCGGAGAACACTGAAGCTTTCTTT.

The CDR3 is CASSAGHKGAGGNTDTQYF. CDR3 nucleotides: TGTGCCAGCAGCGCCGGTCACAAAGGAGCGGGGGGGAACACAGATACGCAGTATTTT. This rearrangement joins TRBV9 to TRBJ2-3; the match to TRBD2 covers 10 bases. Per the germline V gene, CDR1 is SGDLS and CDR2 is YYNGEE. This CDR3 has 19 amino acids. With 3 bases clipped from V and 2 bases from J, the junction kept 15 bases outside the gene matches.

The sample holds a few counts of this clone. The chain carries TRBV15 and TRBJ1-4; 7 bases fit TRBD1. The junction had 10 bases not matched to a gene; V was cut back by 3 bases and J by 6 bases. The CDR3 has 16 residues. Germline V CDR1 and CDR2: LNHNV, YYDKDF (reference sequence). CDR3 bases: TGTGCCACCAGCAGCAATGCCGTAGGGGGCCATGAAAAACTGTTTTTT. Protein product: CATSSNAVGGHEKLFF.

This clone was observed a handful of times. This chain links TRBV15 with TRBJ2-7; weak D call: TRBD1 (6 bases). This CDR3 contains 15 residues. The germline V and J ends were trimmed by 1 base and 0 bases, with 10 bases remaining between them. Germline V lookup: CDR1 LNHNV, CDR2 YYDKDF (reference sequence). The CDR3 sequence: CATSRGRGLSYEQYF. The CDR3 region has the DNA TGTGCCACCAGCAGAGGCAGGGGTCTCTCCTACGAGCAGTACTTC.

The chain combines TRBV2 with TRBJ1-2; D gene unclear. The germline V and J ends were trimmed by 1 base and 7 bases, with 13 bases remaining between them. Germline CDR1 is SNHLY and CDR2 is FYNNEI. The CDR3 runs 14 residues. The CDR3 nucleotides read TGTGCCAGCAGTGAAGGGAGTTGGCTTGGTGGCTACACCTTC. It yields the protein CASSEGSWLGGYTF.

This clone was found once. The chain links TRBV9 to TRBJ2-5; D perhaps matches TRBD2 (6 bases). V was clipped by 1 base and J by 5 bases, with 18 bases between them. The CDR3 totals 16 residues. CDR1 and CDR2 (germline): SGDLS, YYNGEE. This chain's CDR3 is CASSVSPHLGRETQYF. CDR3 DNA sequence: TGTGCCAGCAGCGTATCCCCTCATTTGGGGAGGGAGACCCAGTACTTC.

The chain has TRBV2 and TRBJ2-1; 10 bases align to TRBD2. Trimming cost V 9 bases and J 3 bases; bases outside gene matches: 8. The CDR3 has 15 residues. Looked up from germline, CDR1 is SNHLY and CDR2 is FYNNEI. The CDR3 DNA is TGTGCCAGTCAGCTAGCGGGAGCGGGCTACAATGAGCAGTTCTTC. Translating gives CASQLAGAGYNEQFF.

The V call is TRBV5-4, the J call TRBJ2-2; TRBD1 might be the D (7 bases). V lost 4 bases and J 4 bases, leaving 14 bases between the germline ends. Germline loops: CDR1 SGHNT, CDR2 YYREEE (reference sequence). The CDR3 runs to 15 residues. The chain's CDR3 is CASSTYRGGTGELFF. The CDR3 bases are TGTGCCAGCAGCACATACAGGGGAGGCACCGGGGAGCTGTTTTTT.

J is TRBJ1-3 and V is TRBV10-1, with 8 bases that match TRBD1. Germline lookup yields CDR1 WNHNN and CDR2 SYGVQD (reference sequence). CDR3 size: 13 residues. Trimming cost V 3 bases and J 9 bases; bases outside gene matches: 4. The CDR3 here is CASSEYRGSTIYF. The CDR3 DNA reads TGCGCCAGCAGTGAATACAGGGGGTCCACCATATATTTT.

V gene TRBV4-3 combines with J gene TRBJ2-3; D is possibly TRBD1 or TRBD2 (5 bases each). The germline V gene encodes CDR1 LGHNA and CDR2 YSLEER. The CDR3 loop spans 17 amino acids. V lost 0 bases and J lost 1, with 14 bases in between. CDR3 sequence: CASSQDPGARGTDTQYF. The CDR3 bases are TGCGCCAGCAGCCAAGATCCCGGGGCGAGGGGCACAGATACGCAGTATTTT.

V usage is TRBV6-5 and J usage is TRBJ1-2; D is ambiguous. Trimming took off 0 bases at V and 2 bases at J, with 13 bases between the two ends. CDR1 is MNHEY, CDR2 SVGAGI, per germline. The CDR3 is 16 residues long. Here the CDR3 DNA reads TGTGCCAGCAGTTACTCGAAGTGGCCCGAAAACTATGGCTACACCTTC. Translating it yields CASSYSKWPENYGYTF.

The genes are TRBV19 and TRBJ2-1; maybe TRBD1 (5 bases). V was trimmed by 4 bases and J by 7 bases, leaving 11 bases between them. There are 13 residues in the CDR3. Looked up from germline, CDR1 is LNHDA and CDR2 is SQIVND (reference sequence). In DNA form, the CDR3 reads TGTGCCAGTAGTAATACAGGTGGGAATGAGCAGTTCTTC. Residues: CASSNTGGNEQFF.

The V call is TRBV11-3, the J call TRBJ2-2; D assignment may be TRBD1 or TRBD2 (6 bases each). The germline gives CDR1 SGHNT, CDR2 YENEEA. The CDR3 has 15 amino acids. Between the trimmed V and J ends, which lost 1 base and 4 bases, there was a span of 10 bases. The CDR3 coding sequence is TGTGCCAGCAGCTTAGGGGGGGCCTTCACCGGGGAGCTGTTTTTT. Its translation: CASSLGGAFTGELFF.

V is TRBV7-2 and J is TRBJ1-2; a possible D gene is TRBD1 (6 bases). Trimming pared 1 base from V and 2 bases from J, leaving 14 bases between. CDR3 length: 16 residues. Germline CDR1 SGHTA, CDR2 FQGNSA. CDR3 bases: TGTGCCAGCAGCTTAGGCGGGGGGCTGGGGAACTATGGCTACACCTTC. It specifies CASSLGGGLGNYGYTF. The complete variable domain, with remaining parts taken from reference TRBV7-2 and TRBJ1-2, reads GAGVSQSPSNKVTEKGKDVELRCDPISGHTALYWYRQSLGQGLEFLIYFQGNSAPDKSGLPSDRFSAERTGGSVSTLTIQRTQQEDSAVYLCASSLGGGLGNYGYTFGSGTRLTVV.

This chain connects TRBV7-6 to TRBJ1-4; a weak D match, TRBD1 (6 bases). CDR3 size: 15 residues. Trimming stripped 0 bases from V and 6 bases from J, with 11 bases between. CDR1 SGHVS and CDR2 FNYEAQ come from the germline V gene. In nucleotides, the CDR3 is TGTGCCAGCAGCTTAGCGGGGGCGGCGGATGAAAAACTGTTTTTT. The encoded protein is CASSLAGAADEKLFF.

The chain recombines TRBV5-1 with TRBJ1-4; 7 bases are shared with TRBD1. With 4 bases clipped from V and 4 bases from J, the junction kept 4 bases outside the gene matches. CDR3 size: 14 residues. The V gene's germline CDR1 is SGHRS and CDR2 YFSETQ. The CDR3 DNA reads TGCGCCAGCAGCCCGGGACAGCATAATGAAAAACTGTTTTTT. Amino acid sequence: CASSPGQHNEKLFF.

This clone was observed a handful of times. CDR3 sequence reads: CASSQLRATNEKLFF. As DNA, the CDR3 is TGTGCCAGCTCACAGCTCAGGGCAACTAATGAAAAACTGTTTTTT. This rearrangement joins TRBV18 to TRBJ1-4, with TRBD1 as a possible D gene (5 bases). Germline V CDR1 and CDR2: KGHSH, LQKENI. This CDR3 is 15 amino acids long. Trimming stripped 4 bases from V and 0 bases from J, with 9 bases between.

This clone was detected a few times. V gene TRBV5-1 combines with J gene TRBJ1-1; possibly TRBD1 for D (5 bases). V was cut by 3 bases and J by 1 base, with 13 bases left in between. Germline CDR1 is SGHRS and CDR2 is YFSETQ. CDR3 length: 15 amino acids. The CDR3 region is CASSYSGSGNTEAFF. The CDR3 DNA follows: TGCGCCAGCAGCTACTCAGGGTCGGGGAACACTGAAGCTTTCTTT. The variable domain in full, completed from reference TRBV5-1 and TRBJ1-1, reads KAGVTQTPRYLIKTRGQQVTLSCSPISGHRSVSWYQQTPGQGLQFLFEYFSETQRNKGNFPGRFSGRQFSNSRSEMNVSTLELGDSALYLCASSYSGSGNTEAFFGQGTRLTVV.

The CDR3 DNA sequence: TGTGCCAGTAACAACAGAGCTAACTATGGCTACACCTTC. Its protein is CASNNRANYGYTF. The V and J genes are TRBV6-1 and TRBJ1-2; D remains ambiguous. The ends were cut back, 9 bases at V and 0 bases at J, with 11 bases in the middle. CDR1 MNHNS and CDR2 SASEGT come from the germline V gene. The CDR3 covers 13 residues.

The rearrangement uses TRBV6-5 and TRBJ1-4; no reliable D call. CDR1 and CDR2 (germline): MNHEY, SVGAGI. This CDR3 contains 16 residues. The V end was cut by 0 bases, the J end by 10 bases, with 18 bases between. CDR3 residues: CASSYSSRGEVGKLFF. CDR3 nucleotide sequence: TGTGCCAGCAGTTACTCGTCTCGGGGAGAGGTGGGAAAACTGTTTTTT.

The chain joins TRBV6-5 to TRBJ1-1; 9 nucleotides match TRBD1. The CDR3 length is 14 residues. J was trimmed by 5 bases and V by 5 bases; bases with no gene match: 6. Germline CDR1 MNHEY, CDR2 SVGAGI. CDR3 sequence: CASSRGDRVTEAFF. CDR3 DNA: TGTGCCAGCAGTCGGGGGGACAGGGTGACTGAAGCTTTCTTT.

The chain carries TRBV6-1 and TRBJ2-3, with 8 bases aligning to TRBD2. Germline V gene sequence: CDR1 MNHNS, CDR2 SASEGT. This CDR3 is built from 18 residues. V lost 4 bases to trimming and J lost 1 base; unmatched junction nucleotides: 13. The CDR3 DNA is TGTGCCAGCAGTGGAAGGACTAGCCCTAAATCTGGCACAGATACGCAGTATTTT. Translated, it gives CASSGRTSPKSGTDTQYF.

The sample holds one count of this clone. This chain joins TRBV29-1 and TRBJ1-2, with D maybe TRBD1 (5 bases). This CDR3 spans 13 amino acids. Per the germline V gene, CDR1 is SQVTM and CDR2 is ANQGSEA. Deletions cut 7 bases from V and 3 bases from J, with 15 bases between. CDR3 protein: CSAGPQGDYGYTF. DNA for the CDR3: TGCAGCGCTGGCCCCCAAGGGGACTATGGCTACACCTTC.

CDR3 in amino acids: CASSPDAGTNEKLFF. The CDR3 nucleotides are TGTGCCAGCAGTCCGGATGCTGGGACTAATGAAAAACTGTTTTTT. The V gene is TRBV2, the J gene TRBJ1-4; D not resolved. CDR1 is SNHLY, CDR2 FYNNEI, per germline. V dropped 5 bases and J dropped 2 bases, with 12 bases sitting between them. CDR3 length: 15 amino acids.

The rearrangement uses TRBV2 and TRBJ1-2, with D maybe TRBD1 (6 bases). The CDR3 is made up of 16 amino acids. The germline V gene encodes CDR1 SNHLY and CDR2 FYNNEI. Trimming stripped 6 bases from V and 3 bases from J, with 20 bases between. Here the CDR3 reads CASRGLGAPGHYGYTF. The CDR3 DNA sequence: TGTGCCAGCAGGGGGTTGGGGGCCCCAGGGCACTATGGCTACACCTTC.

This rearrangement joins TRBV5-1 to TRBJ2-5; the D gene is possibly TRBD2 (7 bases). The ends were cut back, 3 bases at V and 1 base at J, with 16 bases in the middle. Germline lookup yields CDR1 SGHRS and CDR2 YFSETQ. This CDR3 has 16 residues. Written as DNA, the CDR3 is TGCGCCAGCAGCTGGGGGCTGCTAGCGGTCCAAGAGACCCAGTACTTC. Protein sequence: CASSWGLLAVQETQYF.